This T cell receptor (beta chain) was documented in a study of shared clonotypes between healthy human individuals. Germline loops: CDR1 MNHNY, CDR2 SVGAGI (reference sequence). This CDR3 is built from 13 residues. The germline V and J ends were trimmed by 4 bases and 14 bases, with 18 bases remaining between them. Genomic DNA of each subset was evenly split across several immunoSEQ plates. Original data processing: Because ImmunoSEQ provided only junction sequences with no quality scores, the filtering differed. Clones were read by immunoSEQ multiplex PCR, and TCRdb kept only the in-frame ones, dropping some. Clonal size and the V and J genes are those of that table, whereas D and trimming came from the DNA. The sample records about 470,000 clones, around 79% being singletons. Every donor was a Caucasian adult from Nashville, Tennessee.

The rearrangement joins TRBV6-6 to TRBJ2-1; D is possibly TRBD2 (6 bases). This receptor was identified in a woman aged 40 to 49 in good health. Some clones in this sample may be carry-over from other donors' samples. Sequencing was performed on PBMCs. CDR3 nucleotide sequence: TGTGCCAGCAGTTTCCAGCCTTTAGGGGAGGAGTTCTTC. Amino acids: CASSFQPLGEEFF.